Each of the 30 T cell receptor beta chains below was sequenced from the same sample in a study of shared clonotypes between healthy human individuals. Clones were sequenced by immunoSEQ multiplex PCR, and TCRdb holds only the in-frame ones, with some missing. The table lists millions of clones, 85% to 95% of them singletons. The sample comprised naive CD4+ T cells sorted from blood. Documented subset: CD45RA+ positively selected. These receptors were taken from a man between 18 and 29 years old in good health.

V gene TRBV10-1 combines with J gene TRBJ2-2; a weak D match, TRBD1 (6 bases). This CDR3 spans 17 amino acids. Per the germline V gene, CDR1 is WNHNN and CDR2 is SYGVQD (reference sequence). V was pared by 8 bases and J by 3 bases, with 22 bases between. As DNA, the CDR3 is TGCGCCAGCCCCACGGGACAACTATCCGGGGACACCGGGGAGCTGTTTTTT. Its translation: CASPTGQLSGDTGELFF.

Only one count was recorded for this clone. Other DNA sequences in this specimen translate into the identical CDR3. This sequence joins TRBV6-5 and TRBJ1-5; D gene ambiguous. This CDR3 region has 13 residues. The germline V and J ends were trimmed by 8 bases and 0 bases, with 8 bases remaining between them. The germline V gene has CDR1 MNHEY and CDR2 SVGAGI. CDR3 nucleotide sequence: TGTGCCAGCGGGCCGAATAGCAATCAGCCCCAGCATTTT. Its translation: CASGPNSNQPQHF.

The chain links TRBV30 to TRBJ2-3; D remains unclear. This CDR3 is 11 amino acids long. Germline CDR1 is GTSNPN and CDR2 is SVGIG (reference sequence). Trimming cost V 0 bases and J 14 bases, with 12 bases left between them. As DNA, the CDR3 is TGTGCCTGGAGTGTTTCGACATCGTGGTATTTT. This translates into CAWSVSTSWYF.

V and J are TRBV5-1 and TRBJ2-5; TRBD2 is a possible D gene (5 bases). The CDR3 is 15 amino acids. Looked up from germline, CDR1 is SGHRS and CDR2 is YFSETQ. Trimming took 2 bases from V and 3 from J, leaving 14 bases between them. CDR3 coding DNA: TGCGCCAGCAGCTTTCAGTCGGACTGGAAAGAGACCCAGTACTTC. It is translated as CASSFQSDWKETQYF.

A note on this clone: The sample holds other DNA sequences that translate to the same CDR3. The CDR3 DNA follows: TGTGCCAGCAGTTACTCGATTGATCAGCCCCAGCATTTT. Protein product: CASSYSIDQPQHF. The chain links TRBV6-5 to TRBJ1-5; D gene uncertain. Trimming shortened V by 0 bases and J by 5 bases, and 5 bases separated the two germline ends. Germline CDR1 reads MNHEY; CDR2 reads SVGAGI. The CDR3 loop spans 13 amino acids.

V gene TRBV5-4 combines with J gene TRBJ1-4; D is unresolved. Germline V CDR1 and CDR2: SGHNT, YYREEE (reference sequence). Trimming took off 1 base at V and 8 bases at J, with 9 bases between the two ends. This CDR3 is 13 amino acids long. In DNA, the CDR3 is TGTGCCAGCAGCTTGTTCCTAGGAGAAAAACTGTTTTTT. Its protein product is CASSLFLGEKLFF.

This sequence joins TRBV5-1 and TRBJ2-1; D is uncertain. V lost 4 bases and J 5 bases, leaving 7 bases between the germline ends. Per germline, CDR1 SGHRS and CDR2 YFSETQ. The CDR3 loop spans 12 amino acids. The CDR3 sequence is CASSPLDNEQFF. The CDR3 DNA sequence: TGCGCCAGCAGCCCCTTAGACAATGAGCAGTTCTTC.

About this clone: Other DNA sequences within the sample encode an identical CDR3. The CDR3 bases are TGTGCCAGCAGTGGACAGTCCACAGATACGCAGTATTTT. This codes for CASSGQSTDTQYF. This sequence joins TRBV2 and TRBJ2-3; D may be TRBD1 (5 bases). Germline V gene lookup returns CDR1 SNHLY and CDR2 FYNNEI. The V end lost 4 bases, the J end lost 2 bases, and 7 bases lay between the germline ends. There are 13 residues in the CDR3. The full variable domain, with the rest looked up from reference TRBV2 and TRBJ2-3, is EPEVTQTPSHQVTQMGQEVILRCVPISNHLYFYWYRQILGQKVEFLVSFYNNEISEKSEIFDDQFSVERPDGSNFTLKIRSTKLEDSAMYFCASSGQSTDTQYFGPGTRLTVL.

A few counts support this clone. The gene calls are TRBV30 and TRBJ2-5; D possibly matches TRBD1 or TRBD2 (6 bases each). The CDR3 is 13 residues long. V was shortened by 8 bases and J by 2 bases, with 15 bases between the two germline ends. Germline values: CDR1 GTSNPN, CDR2 SVGIG (reference sequence). CDR3 region: CARQEGGQETQYF. CDR3 in DNA: TGTGCCCGCCAAGAGGGGGGACAAGAGACCCAGTACTTC.

DNA of the CDR3: TGTGCCAGCAGTGAAGCTACAGCAAACTATGGCTACACCTTC. Amino acids: CASSEATANYGYTF. This rearrangement joins TRBV2 to TRBJ1-2; D is uncertain. Germline assignment: CDR1 SNHLY and CDR2 FYNNEI. V was cut by 0 bases and J by 2 bases, with 7 bases left in between. The CDR3 loop spans 14 amino acids.

The chain uses TRBV4-2 and TRBJ2-3; D ambiguous. This CDR3 spans 15 amino acids. V lost 2 bases and J 2 bases, leaving 11 bases between the germline ends. Per the germline V gene, CDR1 is LGHNA and CDR2 is YNFKEQ. Here the CDR3 reads CASSQRPVATDTQYF. CDR3 DNA: TGTGCCAGCAGCCAACGCCCCGTAGCCACAGATACGCAGTATTTT.

The chain links TRBV9 to TRBJ2-7; TRBD1 matches 9 bases. Germline values: CDR1 SGDLS, CDR2 YYNGEE. The CDR3 contains 15 residues. Trimming at V came to 4 bases and at J to 3 bases, leaving 8 bases not matched to a gene. The CDR3 loop reads CASSLTGTGIYEQYF. In DNA, the CDR3 is TGTGCCAGCAGCCTAACCGGGACAGGGATCTACGAGCAGTACTTC.

The chain is built from TRBV6-6 and TRBJ2-1; D not resolved. This CDR3 contains 14 residues. The V and J ends lost 5 bases and 5 bases respectively, with 13 bases between them. Germline CDR1 MNHNY, CDR2 SVGAGI (reference sequence). In DNA form, the CDR3 reads TGTGCCAGCAGTCCCCTCACGAGGAACAATGAGCAGTTCTTC. It is translated as CASSPLTRNNEQFF.

This rearrangement joins TRBV11-2 to TRBJ2-5; 15 bases align to TRBD2. Losses at the gene ends were 2 bases for V and 5 bases for J; bases not matched to a gene: 9. Germline lookup yields CDR1 SGHAT and CDR2 FQNNGV. The CDR3 totals 18 residues. CDR3 residues: CASSLPPGTSGRFETQYF. The CDR3 nucleotides are TGTGCCAGCAGCTTACCCCCCGGGACTAGCGGGAGGTTTGAGACCCAGTACTTC.

V is TRBV11-2 and J is TRBJ1-1; TRBD1 matches 7 bases. V trimming: 1 base; J trimming: 5 bases; junction bases outside the gene matches: 16. This CDR3 comprises 18 residues. In germline, CDR1 is SGHAT, CDR2 FQNNGV. As DNA, the CDR3 is TGTGCCAGCAGCTTAGCGGGCCTCAGTGACAGGGTTAGAACTGAAGCTTTCTTT. Translating gives CASSLAGLSDRVRTEAFF.

The chain links TRBV19 to TRBJ2-1; no definite D call. Germline CDR1 is LNHDA and CDR2 is SQIVND (reference sequence). With 3 bases removed from V and 6 bases from J, the gap between germline ends came to 12 bases. This CDR3 is 14 amino acids long. The CDR3 coding sequence is TGTGCCAGTAGTATGAATTCCTGGGCCAATGAGCAGTTCTTC. Residues: CASSMNSWANEQFF.

V usage is TRBV28 and J usage is TRBJ2-1; TRBD2 agrees at 13 bases. The V and J ends lost 5 bases and 6 bases, in that order; junction bases with no gene match: 7. CDR1 and CDR2 from the germline V gene are MDHEN and SYDVKM. CDR3 length equals 16 residues. CDR3 in DNA: TGTGCCAGCAGTCCCGCGGGACTAGCGGGGACCAATGAGCAGTTCTTC. Translation: CASSPAGLAGTNEQFF.

The V call is TRBV7-9, the J call TRBJ2-3, with D unclear. The CDR3 extends over 13 amino acids. Trimming removed 0 bases at V and 10 bases at J, with 11 bases between. From germline, CDR1 is SEHNR and CDR2 FQNEAQ (reference sequence). Written as DNA, the CDR3 is TGTGCCAGCAGCTTAGCGGGGTTTGGCTCGCAGTATTTT. Translating gives CASSLAGFGSQYF. Supplemented by reference TRBV7-9 and TRBJ2-3, the full variable domain reads DTGVSQNPRHKITKRGQNVTFRCDPISEHNRLYWYRQTLGQGPEFLTYFQNEAQLEKSRLLSDRFSAERPKGSFSTLEIQRTEQGDSAMYLCASSLAGFGSQYFGPGTRLTVL.

Note on this clone: A read error may explain this, as a much larger clone is one base away. The V gene is TRBV11-2, the J gene TRBJ2-5, with 8 bases identical to TRBD2. Germline V gene lookup returns CDR1 SGHAT and CDR2 FQNNGV. This CDR3 spans 14 amino acids. The junction had 10 bases not matched to a gene; V was cut back by 0 bases and J by 13 bases. The CDR3: CASSLDPLAGTLYF. CDR3 nucleotides: TGTGCCAGCAGCTTAGATCCCCTAGCGGGTACACTGTACTTC.

This sequence joins TRBV9 and TRBJ2-5; 7 positions agree with TRBD2. Germline V gene lookup returns CDR1 SGDLS and CDR2 YYNGEE. V gave up 0 bases and J gave up 5 bases; unmatched junction bases: 10. The CDR3 consists of 16 residues. The CDR3 DNA reads TGTGCCAGCAGCGTAGCGAGACTAGCTACGTCGGAGACCCAGTACTTC. Protein product: CASSVARLATSETQYF.

V gene TRBV5-1 combines with J gene TRBJ2-7; possibly TRBD2 for D (6 bases). Germline lookup yields CDR1 SGHRS and CDR2 YFSETQ. The V and J ends lost 5 bases and 0 bases respectively, with 15 bases between them. CDR3 length: 15 amino acids. CDR3 sequence (DNA): TGCGCCAGCAGTCCCGGACTAACGAACTCCTACGAGCAGTACTTC. Translated, it gives CASSPGLTNSYEQYF.

This clone appeared a single time. The rearrangement joins TRBV9 to TRBJ1-6, with 10 bases matching TRBD1. V shed 4 bases and J 17 bases; nucleotides not matched to a gene: 30. The CDR3 has 20 amino acids. Per the germline V gene, CDR1 is SGDLS and CDR2 is YYNGEE. In nucleotides, the CDR3 is TGTGCCAGCAGCCGAAGGACGGGACAGGGGTCTGGTGCCATCGGGTGGCCCTTCCACTTT. It yields the protein CASSRRTGQGSGAIGWPFHF.

V usage is TRBV6-6 and J usage is TRBJ1-4; D may be TRBD1 (5 bases). V lost 7 bases and J 4 bases, leaving 13 bases between the germline ends. The CDR3 totals 14 residues. CDR1 is MNHNY, CDR2 SVGAGI, per germline (reference sequence). The CDR3 region has the DNA TGTGCCAGCACTAGACAGTCTAGTAATGAAAAACTGTTTTTT. Amino acid sequence: CASTRQSSNEKLFF.

V gene TRBV11-2 combines with J gene TRBJ2-2; 10 positions match TRBD2. CDR1 and CDR2 (germline): SGHAT, FQNNGV. Unmatched junction bases numbered 5, after V lost 5 bases and J lost 2 bases. This CDR3 contains 16 residues. CDR3 coding DNA: TGTGCCAGCAGCCCGCGGACTAGCGGAAACACCGGGGAGCTGTTTTTT. Translating gives CASSPRTSGNTGELFF.

This chain links TRBV5-6 with TRBJ1-4; D ambiguous. This CDR3 contains 15 residues. The germline V gene encodes CDR1 SGHDT and CDR2 YYEEEE. The V end was cut by 2 bases, the J end by 0 bases, with 8 bases between. The CDR3 sequence: CASSFQAATNEKLFF. CDR3 coding DNA: TGTGCCAGCAGCTTCCAGGCCGCAACTAATGAAAAACTGTTTTTT.

This clone was found once. The rearrangement links TRBV7-2 to TRBJ2-3; perhaps TRBD2 as D (5 bases). The length of the CDR3 is 13 residues. CDR1 SGHTA and CDR2 FQGNSA come from the germline V gene. V was clipped by 5 bases and J by 5 bases, with 11 bases between them. The CDR3 DNA sequence: TGTGCCAGCAGCGTAGGACTTAGAGATACGCAGTATTTT. Residues: CASSVGLRDTQYF.

The chain recombines TRBV6-1 with TRBJ2-5; TRBD2 matches 10 bases. This CDR3 has 16 amino acids. Looked up from germline, CDR1 is MNHNS and CDR2 is SASEGT. Trimming removed 3 bases from V and 9 bases from J; junction bases left unmatched: 13. The CDR3 DNA reads TGTGCCAGCAGTGACCAGCCGGGACTAGCGTCGTTCGCCCAGTACTTC. This sequence encodes CASSDQPGLASFAQYF.

V usage is TRBV28 and J usage is TRBJ1-4, with 8 bases lining up with TRBD1. Germline V gene sequence: CDR1 MDHEN, CDR2 SYDVKM. The CDR3 sequence is 15 residues long. With V trimmed by 5 bases and J by 5 bases, 7 bases remained unmatched. The CDR3 DNA is TGTGCCAGCAGTCCTGTACGGGACAGGAATGAAAAACTGTTTTTT. Translating it yields CASSPVRDRNEKLFF.

V gene TRBV5-1 combines with J gene TRBJ2-3; 11 positions match TRBD2. This CDR3 has 16 amino acids. J gave up 2 bases and V 4 bases, and 6 bases lay outside the gene matches. Germline V CDR1 and CDR2: SGHRS, YFSETQ. The CDR3 region is CASSQGTSGTTDTQYF. The CDR3 nucleotides are TGCGCCAGCAGCCAAGGGACTAGCGGAACCACAGATACGCAGTATTTT.

This chain joins TRBV6-1 and TRBJ2-7; D assignment may be TRBD1 or TRBD2 (6 bases each). V was shortened by 6 bases and J by 4 bases, with 13 bases between the two germline ends. CDR1 is MNHNS and CDR2 is SASEGT in the germline V gene. This CDR3 contains 13 residues. In DNA form, the CDR3 reads TGTGCCAGCAGCATGGGGGGCAGGTACGAGCAGTACTTC. Translation: CASSMGGRYEQYF.